Listed here are 10 T cell receptor beta chains from one sample, sequenced in a study of cytotoxic CD8 clonotypes in ibrutinib-treated CLL. Only in-frame clones appear in the TCRdb table, and some are missing; sequencing was by immunoSEQ multiplex PCR. The sample has approximately 16,000 clones; around 61% are singletons. The sample consisted of PBMCs, taken before ibrutinib treatment. The receptors originated from a human donor with chronic lymphocytic leukemia.

This clone was counted only a few times. The chain links TRBV6-1 to TRBJ2-7; D not resolved. Trimming removed 4 bases from V and 5 bases from J, with 6 bases in between. The CDR3 contains 11 residues. CDR1 is MNHNS, CDR2 SASEGT, per germline. The CDR3 spells CASSVHHEQYV. In nucleotides, the CDR3 is TGTGCCAGCAGTGTACACCACGAGCAGTACGTC.

This clone was seen a single time. The chain carries TRBV19 and TRBJ2-1; D remains ambiguous. Trimming cost V 5 bases and J 6 bases, with 11 bases left between them. The CDR3 loop spans 13 amino acids. CDR1 is LNHDA and CDR2 is SQIVND in the germline V gene (reference sequence). The CDR3 spells CASSPRYGNEQFF. The CDR3, as DNA: TGTGCCAGTAGTCCCCGTTACGGCAATGAGCAGTTCTTC.

The DNA of the CDR3 is TGCGCCGCCCGTCGGACCCCGGGGTATGAGACCCAGTACTTC. This codes for CAARRTPGYETQYF. The rearrangement uses TRBV5-1 and TRBJ2-5, with D possibly matching TRBD2 (5 bases). Trimming removed 10 bases at V and 5 bases at J, with 21 bases between. The CDR3 covers 14 residues. CDR1 is SGHRS and CDR2 is YFSETQ in the germline V gene. The variable domain in full, completed from reference TRBV5-1 and TRBJ2-5, reads KAGVTQTPRYLIKTRGQQVTLSCSPISGHRSVSWYQQTPGQGLQFLFEYFSETQRNKGNFPGRFSGRQFSNSRSEMNVSTLELGDSALYLCAARRTPGYETQYFGPGTRLLVL.

This sequence joins TRBV11-2 and TRBJ2-5; TRBD2 matches 7 bases. The CDR3 runs 15 residues. Germline V lookup: CDR1 SGHAT, CDR2 FQNNGV. V shed 1 base and J 1 base; nucleotides not matched to a gene: 3. CDR3 DNA sequence: TGTGCCAGCAGCTTAGTGCGGGGGTTCCAAGAGACCCAGTACTTC. Translation gives CASSLVRGFQETQYF.

This clone appeared a single time. This sequence joins TRBV5-6 and TRBJ2-1; 10 bases map to TRBD1. Trimming removed 1 base from V and 6 bases from J; junction bases left unmatched: 13. Looked up from germline, CDR1 is SGHDT and CDR2 is YYEEEE. This CDR3 spans 18 amino acids. As DNA, the CDR3 is TGTGCCAGCAGCTTGTGGGTAAGTCGGGACAGGGGAGGCAATGAGCAGTTCTTC. It encodes CASSLWVSRDRGGNEQFF.

For this clone: Germline is not matched at one junction end, which may reflect a read error. The rearrangement uses TRBV7-8 and TRBJ1-1; unclear D gene. CDR1 SGHVS and CDR2 FQNEAQ come from the germline V gene. The CDR3 contains 14 residues. The DNA for the CDR3 is TGTGCCAGCAGCTTAGGCAGTGGCATGCCTATCCCCATCTTT. It translates to CASSLGSGMPIPIF.

This clone has only a few counts. CDR3 protein: CASSSTGFSWSPLHF. CDR3 DNA sequence: TGTGCCAGCAGTTCAACAGGGTTCTCCTGGTCACCCCTCCACTTT. The gene calls are TRBV6-1 and TRBJ1-6; perhaps TRBD1 as D (6 bases). The length of the CDR3 is 15 residues. Per the germline V gene, CDR1 is MNHNS and CDR2 is SASEGT. V lost 5 bases and J lost 10, with 18 bases in between.

This clone was counted between two and nine times. This chain's CDR3 is CASSFTPGTRGGYTF. The CDR3 DNA is TGTGCCAGCAGTTTTACGCCCGGGACCCGAGGAGGCTACACCTTC. The rearrangement joins TRBV27 to TRBJ1-2; D possibly corresponds to TRBD1 (5 bases). V gave up 3 bases and J gave up 8 bases, with 19 bases separating them. The CDR3 is made up of 15 amino acids. The germline CDR1 and CDR2 sequences are MNHEY and SMNVEV (reference sequence).

The chain has TRBV6-7 and TRBJ2-3; TRBD1 matches at 7 bases. TRBV6-7 falls under the ORF class, with uncertain function. This CDR3 has 15 amino acids. Losses at the gene ends were 4 bases for V and 1 base for J; bases not matched to a gene: 5. The CDR3: CASSLQGYRTDTQYF. The CDR3 region has the DNA TGTGCCAGCAGTTTACAGGGGTATCGCACAGATACGCAGTATTTT.

The sample holds a few counts of this clone. The chain carries TRBV6-5 and TRBJ1-3; D remains ambiguous. The CDR3 is 15 residues long. Germline CDR1 and CDR2: MNHEY and SVGAGI. Trimming pared 4 bases from V and 4 bases from J, leaving 14 bases between. The CDR3 DNA sequence: TGTGCCAGCAGTTCCCTGACGCCGGGGGGAAACACCATATATTTT. Its protein is CASSSLTPGGNTIYF.